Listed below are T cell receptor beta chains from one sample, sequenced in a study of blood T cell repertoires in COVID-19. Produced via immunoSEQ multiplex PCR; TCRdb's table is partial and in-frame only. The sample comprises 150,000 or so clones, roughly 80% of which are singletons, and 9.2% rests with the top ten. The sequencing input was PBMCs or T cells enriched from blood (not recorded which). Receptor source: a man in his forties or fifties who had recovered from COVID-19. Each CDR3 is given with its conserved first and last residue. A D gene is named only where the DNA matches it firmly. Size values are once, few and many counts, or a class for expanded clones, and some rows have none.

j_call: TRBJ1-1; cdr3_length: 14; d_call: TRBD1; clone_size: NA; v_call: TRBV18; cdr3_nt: TGTGCCAGCTCAGGGGGACAGGGGGCCACTGAAGCTTTCTTT; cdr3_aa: CASSGGQGATEAFF
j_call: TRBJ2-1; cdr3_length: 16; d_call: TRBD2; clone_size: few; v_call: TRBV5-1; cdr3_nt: TGCGCCAGCAGCTTGGGTGGCGGGCGGGGGGCGAGTGAGCAGTTCTTC; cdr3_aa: CASSLGGGRGASEQFF
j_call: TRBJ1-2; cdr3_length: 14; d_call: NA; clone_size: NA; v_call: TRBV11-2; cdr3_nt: TGTGCCAGCAGCGCGGGCAGGGGAGACTATGGCTACACCTTC; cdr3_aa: CASSAGRGDYGYTF
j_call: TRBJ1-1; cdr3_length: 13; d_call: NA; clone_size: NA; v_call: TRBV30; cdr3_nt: TGTGCCTGGAGCCGGCAGGGAGGAACTGAAGCTTTCTTT; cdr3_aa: CAWSRQGGTEAFF
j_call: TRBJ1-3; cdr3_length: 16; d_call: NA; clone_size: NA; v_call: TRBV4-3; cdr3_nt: TGCGCCAGCAGCCAAGATCACGGGGGTTCTGGAAACACCATATATTTT; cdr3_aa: CASSQDHGGSGNTIYF
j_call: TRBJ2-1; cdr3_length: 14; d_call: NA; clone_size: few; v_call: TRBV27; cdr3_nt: TGTGCCAGCAGTTTCCAGGGGATCTACAATGAGCAGTTCTTC; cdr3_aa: CASSFQGIYNEQFF
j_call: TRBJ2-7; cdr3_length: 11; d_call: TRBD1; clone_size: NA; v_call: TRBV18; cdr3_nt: TGTGCCAGCTCACAAACAGGGGAATGGTACTTC; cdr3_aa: CASSQTGEWYF
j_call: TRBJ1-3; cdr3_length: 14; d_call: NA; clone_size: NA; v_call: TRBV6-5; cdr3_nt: TGTGCCAGCAGCGACGGGACAACCGGAAACACCATATATTTT; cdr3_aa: CASSDGTTGNTIYF
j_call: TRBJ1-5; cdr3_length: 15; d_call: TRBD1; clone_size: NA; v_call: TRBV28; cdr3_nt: TGTGCCAGCAGGTCCGGACAGGGGAGCAATCAGCCCCAGCATTTT; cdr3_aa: CASRSGQGSNQPQHF
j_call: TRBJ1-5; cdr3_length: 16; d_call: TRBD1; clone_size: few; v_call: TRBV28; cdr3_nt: TGTGCCAGCAGTTTATTCGGGACAGGCAACAATCAGCCCCAGCATTTT; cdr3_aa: CASSLFGTGNNQPQHF
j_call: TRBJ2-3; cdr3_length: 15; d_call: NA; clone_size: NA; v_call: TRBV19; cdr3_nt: TGTGCCAGTAGTACCCCCACTAGAAACACAGATACGCAGTATTTT; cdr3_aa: CASSTPTRNTDTQYF
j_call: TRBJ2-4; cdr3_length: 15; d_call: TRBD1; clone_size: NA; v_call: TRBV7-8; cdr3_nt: TGTGCCAGCAGCACTCCCCGGACAGGGGCGGACATTCAGTACTTC; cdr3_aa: CASSTPRTGADIQYF
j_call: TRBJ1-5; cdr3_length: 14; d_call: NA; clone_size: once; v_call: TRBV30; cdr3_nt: TGTGCCTGGAGTAGGGACATGAGCAATCAGCCCCAGCATTTT; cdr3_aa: CAWSRDMSNQPQHF
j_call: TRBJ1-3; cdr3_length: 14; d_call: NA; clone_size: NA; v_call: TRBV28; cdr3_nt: TGTGCCAGCAGTTCCGGTGGCTCTGGAAACACCATATATTTT; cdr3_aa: CASSSGGSGNTIYF
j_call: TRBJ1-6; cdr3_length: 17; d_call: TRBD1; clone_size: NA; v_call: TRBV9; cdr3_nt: TGTGCCAGCAGCGCAGGACAGGGTCCTAGACACAATTCACCCCTCCACTTT; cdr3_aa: CASSAGQGPRHNSPLHF
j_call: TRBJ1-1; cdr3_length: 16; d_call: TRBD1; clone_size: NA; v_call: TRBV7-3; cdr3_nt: TGTGCCAGCAGCTTACGGCAGGGGGCCCAGAACACTGAAGCTTTCTTT; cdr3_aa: CASSLRQGAQNTEAFF
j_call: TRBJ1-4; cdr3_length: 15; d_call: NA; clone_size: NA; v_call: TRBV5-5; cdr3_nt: TGTGCCAGCAGCAACCGTGCTCCGGCTAATGAAAAACTGTTTTTT; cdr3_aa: CASSNRAPANEKLFF
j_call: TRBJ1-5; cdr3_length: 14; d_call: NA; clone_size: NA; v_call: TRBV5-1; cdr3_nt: TGCGCCAGCAGCTTGGGACAGACCAATCAGCCCCAGCATTTT; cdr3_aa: CASSLGQTNQPQHF
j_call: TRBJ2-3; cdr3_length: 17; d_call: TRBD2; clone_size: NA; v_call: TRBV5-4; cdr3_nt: TGTGCCAGCAGCTTGGAGGGACTAGCGGGGGGTCGAGATACGCAGTATTTT; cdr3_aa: CASSLEGLAGGRDTQYF